A selection of T cell receptor beta chains follows, all from one sample in a study of cytomegalovirus exposure and HLA in healthy donors. Profiled with immunoSEQ multiplex PCR; TCRdb holds only in-frame clones, not every one. The sample includes approximately 150,000 clones, 70% to 80% seen only once; the top ten take 1.5% to 2%. Specimen: PBMCs. The source is a female donor in good health and CMV-seronegative. The CDR3 runs from the conserved cysteine through the conserved F or W. Fields, in order: V gene, CDR3 protein.

V gene: TRBV6-5
CDR3 protein: CASRRQSQNTEAFF

V gene: TRBV10-3
CDR3 protein: CAITSTGTNTEAFF

V gene: TRBV11-3
CDR3 protein: CASRTGRRGPRSYEQYF

V gene: TRBV10-1
CDR3 protein: CASGGDGNQPQHF

V gene: TRBV12-5
CDR3 protein: CASGLGGTGLFQETQYF

V gene: TRBV6-5
CDR3 protein: CASTLRGGAGQPQHF

V gene: TRBV7-9
CDR3 protein: CASSLGGGYGYTF

V gene: TRBV19
CDR3 protein: CASQGGVHYGYTF

V gene: TRBV7-2
CDR3 protein: CASSPRQGIGTEAFF

V gene: TRBV6-6
CDR3 protein: CASRLLAGSSYEQYF

V gene: TRBV10-1
CDR3 protein: CASSGTGFGANVLTF

V gene: TRBV7-2
CDR3 protein: CASSRSHSTDTQYF

V gene: TRBV7-2
CDR3 protein: CASKQGGSSYNSPLHF